The present TCR beta chain was sequenced within a study of vaccination effects on CD4 cells after COVID-19. Study-level results: Vaccine- and infection-induced clones showed marked clonal contraction late following vaccination.

The assay was immunoSEQ multiplex PCR, and TCRdb's table has in-frame clones only and misses some. The data contain around 41,000 clones, around 78% of them singletons. Germline V CDR1 and CDR2: SGHAT, FQNNGV. The CDR3 consists of 17 residues. V trimming: 5 bases; J trimming: 5 bases; junction bases outside the gene matches: 16. Sequencing was preceded by expansion of antigen-specific CD4+ T cells with viral peptide pools in the ViraFEST assay. Culturing for about 9 days preceded CD4+ T cell isolation. Testing of the vaccine recipients showed negative nucleocapsid antibodies and no prior SARS-CoV-2 infection. PBMC cultures contained 1.5 million to 2 million cells per well, about 11 IU/ml IL-2 and 10 ug/ml peptides. As to this clone: What it recognizes is unknown.

This clonotype was sampled from a human donor who received a COVID-19 vaccine. The input for sequencing was CD4+ T cells from PBMCs cultured with SARS-CoV-2 spike peptides, taken before COVID-19 vaccination. The gene calls are TRBV11-2 and TRBJ2-5; 8 positions agree with TRBD1. The CDR3 coding sequence is TGTGCCAGCAGCCGAACACGCCGACAGGGGTGGGAGGAGACCCAGTACTTC. As protein: CASSRTRRQGWEETQYF.